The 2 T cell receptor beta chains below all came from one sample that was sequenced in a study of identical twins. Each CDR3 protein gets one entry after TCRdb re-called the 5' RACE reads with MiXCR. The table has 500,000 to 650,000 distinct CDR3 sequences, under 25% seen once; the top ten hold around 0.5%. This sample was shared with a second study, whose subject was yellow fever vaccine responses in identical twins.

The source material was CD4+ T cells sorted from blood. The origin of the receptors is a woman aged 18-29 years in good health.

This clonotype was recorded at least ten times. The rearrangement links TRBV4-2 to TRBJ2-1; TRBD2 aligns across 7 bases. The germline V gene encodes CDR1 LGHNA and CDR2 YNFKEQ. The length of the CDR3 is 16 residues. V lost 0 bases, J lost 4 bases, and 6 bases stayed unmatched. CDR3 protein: CASSQDYLAVYNEQFF. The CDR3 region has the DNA TGTGCCAGCAGCCAAGATTACCTAGCGGTATACAATGAGCAGTTCTTC.

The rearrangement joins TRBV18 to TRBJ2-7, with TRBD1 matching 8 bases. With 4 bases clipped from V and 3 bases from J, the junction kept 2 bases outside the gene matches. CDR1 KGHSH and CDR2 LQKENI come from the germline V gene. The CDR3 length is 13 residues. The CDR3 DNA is TGTGCCAGCTCACTACAGGGGGGCTACGAGCAGTACGTC. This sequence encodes CASSLQGGYEQYV.